A few counts support the clone carrying this T cell receptor beta chain. Its antigen is unknown. The CMV serostatus of this donor was not recorded. CDR1 is SGHDT and CDR2 is YYEEEE in the germline V gene. V was shortened by 2 bases and J by 0 bases, with 24 bases between the two germline ends. The length of the CDR3 is 19 residues. The data belong to a study of cytomegalovirus exposure and HLA in healthy donors. Study-level findings and limits: A further, later analysis showed that HLA-associated TCR beta chains (compared with equally common others) were more clonally expanded. Several top significant clusters appeared, in a later analysis, to be linked to common viral pathogens.

60 Vbeta and 13 Jbeta primers were used in PCR. Data came from immunoSEQ multiplex PCR; TCRdb stores just in-frame clones and leaves some out. Among 200,000 or so clones listed, approximately 87% were seen once. The sequencing sample was made of PBMCs. This receptor was taken from a human donor in good health. The rearrangement joins TRBV5-6 to TRBJ2-7; tentatively, D is TRBD2 (5 bases). In DNA, the CDR3 is TGTGCCAGCAGCTTTTACCGGGGTCCCTTGTTGGAAAGCTCCTACGAGCAGTACTTC. Translated: CASSFYRGPLLESSYEQYF.